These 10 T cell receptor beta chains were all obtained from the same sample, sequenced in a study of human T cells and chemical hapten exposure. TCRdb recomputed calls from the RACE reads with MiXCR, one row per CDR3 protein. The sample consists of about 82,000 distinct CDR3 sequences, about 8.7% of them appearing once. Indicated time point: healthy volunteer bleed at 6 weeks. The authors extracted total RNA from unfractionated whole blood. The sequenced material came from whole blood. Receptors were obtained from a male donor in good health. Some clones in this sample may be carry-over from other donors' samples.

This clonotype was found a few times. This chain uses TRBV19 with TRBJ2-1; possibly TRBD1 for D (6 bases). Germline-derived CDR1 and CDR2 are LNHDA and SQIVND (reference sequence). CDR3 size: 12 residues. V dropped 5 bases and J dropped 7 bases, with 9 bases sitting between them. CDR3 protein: CASSGTGNEQFF. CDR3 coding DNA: TGTGCCAGTAGTGGTACAGGGAATGAGCAGTTCTTC.

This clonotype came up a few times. The DNA of the CDR3 is TGTGCCAGCAGCGTCAGGGTCAATGAGCAGTTCTTC. Translation: CASSVRVNEQFF. V is TRBV3-1 and J is TRBJ2-1; a possible D gene is TRBD1 (5 bases). Trimming removed 5 bases from V and 6 bases from J, with 8 bases in between. There are 12 residues in the CDR3. Looked up from germline, CDR1 is LGHDT and CDR2 is YNNKEL (reference sequence).

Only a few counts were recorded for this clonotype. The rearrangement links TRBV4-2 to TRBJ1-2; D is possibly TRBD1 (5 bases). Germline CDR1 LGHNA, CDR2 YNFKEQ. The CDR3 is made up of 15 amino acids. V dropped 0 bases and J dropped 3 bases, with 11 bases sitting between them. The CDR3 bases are TGTGCCAGCAGCCAAGATGCAGGGTTTGACTATGGCTACACCTTC. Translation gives CASSQDAGFDYGYTF.

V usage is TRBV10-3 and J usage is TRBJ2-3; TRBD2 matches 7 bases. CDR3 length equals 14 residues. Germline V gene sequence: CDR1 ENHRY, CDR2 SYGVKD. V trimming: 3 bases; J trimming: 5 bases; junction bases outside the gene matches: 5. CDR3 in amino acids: CAISDQRGLDTQYF. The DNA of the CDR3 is TGTGCCATCAGTGACCAGCGGGGACTAGATACGCAGTATTTT.

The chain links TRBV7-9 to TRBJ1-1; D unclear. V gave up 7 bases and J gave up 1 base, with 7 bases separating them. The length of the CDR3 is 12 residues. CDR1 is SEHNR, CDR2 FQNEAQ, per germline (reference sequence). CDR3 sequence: CASTRPNTEAFF. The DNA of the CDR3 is TGTGCCAGCACTCGACCGAACACTGAAGCTTTCTTT.

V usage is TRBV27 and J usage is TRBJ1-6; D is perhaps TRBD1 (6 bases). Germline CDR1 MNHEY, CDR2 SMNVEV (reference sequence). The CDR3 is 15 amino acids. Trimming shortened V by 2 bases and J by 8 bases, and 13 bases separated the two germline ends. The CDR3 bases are TGTGCCAGCAGTTTAGAGGGGGGTTTGTATTCACCCCTCCACTTT. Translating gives CASSLEGGLYSPLHF.

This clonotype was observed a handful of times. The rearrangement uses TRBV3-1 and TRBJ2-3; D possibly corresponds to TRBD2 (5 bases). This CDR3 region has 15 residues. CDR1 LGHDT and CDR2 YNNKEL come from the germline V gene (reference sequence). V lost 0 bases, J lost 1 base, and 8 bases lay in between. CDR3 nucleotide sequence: TGTGCCAGCAGCCAAGATCGGGATCGCACAGATACGCAGTATTTT. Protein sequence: CASSQDRDRTDTQYF.

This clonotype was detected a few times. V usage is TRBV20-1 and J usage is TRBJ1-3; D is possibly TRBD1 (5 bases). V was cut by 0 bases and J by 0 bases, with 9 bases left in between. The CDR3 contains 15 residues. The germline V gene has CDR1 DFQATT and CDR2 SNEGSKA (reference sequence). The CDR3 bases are TGCAGTGCTAGAGATCACGGGGGCTCTGGAAACACCATATATTTT. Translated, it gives CSARDHGGSGNTIYF.

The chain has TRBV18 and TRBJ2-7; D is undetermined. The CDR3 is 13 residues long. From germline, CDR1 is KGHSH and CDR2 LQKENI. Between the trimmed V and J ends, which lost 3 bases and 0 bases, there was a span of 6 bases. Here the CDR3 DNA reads TGTGCCAGCTCACCTCCTAGCTCCTACGAGCAGTACTTC. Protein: CASSPPSSYEQYF.

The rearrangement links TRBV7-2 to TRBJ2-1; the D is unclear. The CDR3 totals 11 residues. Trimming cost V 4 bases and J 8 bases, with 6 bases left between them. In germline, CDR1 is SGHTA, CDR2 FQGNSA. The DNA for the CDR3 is TGTGCCAGCAGCTATCTAGATGAGCAGTTCTTC. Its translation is CASSYLDEQFF.